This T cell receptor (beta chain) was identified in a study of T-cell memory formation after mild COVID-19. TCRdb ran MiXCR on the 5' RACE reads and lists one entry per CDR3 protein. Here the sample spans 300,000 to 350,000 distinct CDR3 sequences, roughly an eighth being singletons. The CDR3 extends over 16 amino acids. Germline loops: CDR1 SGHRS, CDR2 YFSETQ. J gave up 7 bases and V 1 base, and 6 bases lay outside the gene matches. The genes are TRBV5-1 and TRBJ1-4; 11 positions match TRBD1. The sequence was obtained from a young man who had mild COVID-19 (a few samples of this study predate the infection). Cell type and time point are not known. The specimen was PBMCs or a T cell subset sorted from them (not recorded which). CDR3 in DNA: TGCGCCAGCAGCTTGTGGGGACAGGGGGAAGGTGAAAAACTGTTTTTT. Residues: CASSLWGQGEGEKLFF.